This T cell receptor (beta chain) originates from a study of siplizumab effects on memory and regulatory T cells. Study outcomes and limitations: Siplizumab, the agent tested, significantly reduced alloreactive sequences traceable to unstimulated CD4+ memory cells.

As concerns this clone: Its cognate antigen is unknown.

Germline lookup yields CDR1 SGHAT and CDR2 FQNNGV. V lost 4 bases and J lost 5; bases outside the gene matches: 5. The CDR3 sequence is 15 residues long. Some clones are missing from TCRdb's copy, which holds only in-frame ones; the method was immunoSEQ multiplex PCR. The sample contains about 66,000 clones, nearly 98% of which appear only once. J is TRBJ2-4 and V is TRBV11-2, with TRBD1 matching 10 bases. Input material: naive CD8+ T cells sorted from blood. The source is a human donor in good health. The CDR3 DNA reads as TGTGCCAGCAGCTCCCGGGACAGGGGTCAAAACATTCAGTACTTC. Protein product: CASSSRDRGQNIQYF.